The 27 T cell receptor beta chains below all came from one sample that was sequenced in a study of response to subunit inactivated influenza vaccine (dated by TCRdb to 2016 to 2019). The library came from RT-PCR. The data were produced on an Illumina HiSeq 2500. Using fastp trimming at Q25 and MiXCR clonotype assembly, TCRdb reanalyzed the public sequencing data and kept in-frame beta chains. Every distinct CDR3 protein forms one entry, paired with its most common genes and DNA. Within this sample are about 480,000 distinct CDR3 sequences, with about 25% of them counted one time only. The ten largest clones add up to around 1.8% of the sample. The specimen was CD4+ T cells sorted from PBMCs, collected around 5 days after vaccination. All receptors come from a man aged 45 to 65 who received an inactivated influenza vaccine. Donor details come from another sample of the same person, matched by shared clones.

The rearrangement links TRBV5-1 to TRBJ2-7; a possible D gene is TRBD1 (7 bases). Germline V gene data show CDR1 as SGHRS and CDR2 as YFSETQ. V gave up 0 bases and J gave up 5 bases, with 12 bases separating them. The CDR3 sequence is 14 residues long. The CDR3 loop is CASSLVQGGNEQYF. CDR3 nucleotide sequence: TGCGCCAGCAGCTTGGTTCAGGGGGGCAACGAGCAGTACTTC.

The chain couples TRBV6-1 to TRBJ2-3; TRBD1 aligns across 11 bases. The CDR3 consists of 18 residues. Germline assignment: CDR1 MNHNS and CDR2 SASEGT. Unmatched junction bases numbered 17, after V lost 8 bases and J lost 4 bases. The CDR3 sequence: CASRQVRSGDRGADTQYF. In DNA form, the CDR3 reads TGTGCCAGCCGACAAGTGAGGTCGGGGGACAGGGGGGCAGATACGCAGTATTTT.

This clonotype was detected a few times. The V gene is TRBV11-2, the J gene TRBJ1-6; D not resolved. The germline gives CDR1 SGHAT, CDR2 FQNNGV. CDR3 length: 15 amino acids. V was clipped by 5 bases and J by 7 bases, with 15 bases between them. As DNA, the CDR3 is TGTGCCAGCAGCCAAGTGTTCGGGGTGAATTCACCCCTCCACTTT. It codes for CASSQVFGVNSPLHF.

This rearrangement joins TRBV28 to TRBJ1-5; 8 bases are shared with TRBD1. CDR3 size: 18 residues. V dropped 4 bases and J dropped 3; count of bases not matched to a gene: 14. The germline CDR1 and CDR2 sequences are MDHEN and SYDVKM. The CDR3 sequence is CASSSGQGGASFNQPQHF. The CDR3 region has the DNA TGTGCCAGCAGTTCCGGACAGGGTGGGGCAAGCTTCAATCAGCCCCAGCATTTT.

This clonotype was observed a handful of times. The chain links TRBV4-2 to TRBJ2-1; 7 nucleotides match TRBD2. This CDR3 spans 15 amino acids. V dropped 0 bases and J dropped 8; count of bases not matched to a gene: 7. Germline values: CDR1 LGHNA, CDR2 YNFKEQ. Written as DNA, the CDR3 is TGTGCCAGCAGCCAAGAGCGAGGGAGGGGTTATGAGCAGTTCTTC. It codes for CASSQERGRGYEQFF.

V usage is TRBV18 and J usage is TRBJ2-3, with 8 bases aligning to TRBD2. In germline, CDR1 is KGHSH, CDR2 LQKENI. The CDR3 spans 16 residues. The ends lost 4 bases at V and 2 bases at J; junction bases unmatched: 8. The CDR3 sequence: CASSRAAGGTTDTQYF. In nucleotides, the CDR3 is TGTGCCAGCTCACGGGCTGCGGGGGGTACCACAGATACGCAGTATTTT.

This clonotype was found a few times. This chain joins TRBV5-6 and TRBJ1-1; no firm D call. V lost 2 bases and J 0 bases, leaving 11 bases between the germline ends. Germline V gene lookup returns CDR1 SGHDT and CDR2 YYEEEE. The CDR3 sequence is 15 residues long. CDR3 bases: TGTGCCAGCAGCTTTGCATCTTACGTGAACACTGAAGCTTTCTTT. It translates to CASSFASYVNTEAFF.

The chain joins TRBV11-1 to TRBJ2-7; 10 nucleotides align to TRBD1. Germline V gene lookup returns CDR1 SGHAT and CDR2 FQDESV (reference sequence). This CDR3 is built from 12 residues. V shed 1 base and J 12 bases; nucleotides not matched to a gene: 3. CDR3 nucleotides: TGTGCCAGCAGCTTAGGACAGGGGGCGACGTACTTC. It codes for CASSLGQGATYF. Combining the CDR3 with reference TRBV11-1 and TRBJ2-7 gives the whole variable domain EAEVAQSPRYKITEKSQAVAFWCDPISGHATLYWYRQILGQGPELLVQFQDESVVDDSQLPKDRFSAERLKGVDSTLKIQPAELGDSAMYLCASSLGQGATYFGPGTRLTVT.

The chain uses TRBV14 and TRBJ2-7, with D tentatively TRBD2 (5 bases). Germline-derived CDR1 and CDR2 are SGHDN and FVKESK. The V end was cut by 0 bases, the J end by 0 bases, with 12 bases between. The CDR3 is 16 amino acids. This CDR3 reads CASSQEAPRGSYEQYF. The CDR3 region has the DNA TGTGCCAGCAGCCAAGAGGCCCCACGGGGCTCCTACGAGCAGTACTTC.

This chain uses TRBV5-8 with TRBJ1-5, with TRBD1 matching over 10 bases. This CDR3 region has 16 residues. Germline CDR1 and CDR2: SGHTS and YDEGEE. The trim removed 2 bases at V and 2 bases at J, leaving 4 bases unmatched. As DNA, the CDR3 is TGTGCCAGCAGCTTAAGACAGGGGGCCGGCAATCAGCCCCAGCATTTT. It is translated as CASSLRQGAGNQPQHF.

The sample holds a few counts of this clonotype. In DNA, the CDR3 is TGTGCCAGCAGCCCCCGACTAGCGGGTAACTACGAGCAGTACTTC. Its protein is CASSPRLAGNYEQYF. The rearrangement joins TRBV12-3 or TRBV12-4 to TRBJ2-7, with TRBD2 identical over 10 bases. The trim removed 6 bases at V and 3 bases at J, leaving 8 bases unmatched. This CDR3 has 15 amino acids.

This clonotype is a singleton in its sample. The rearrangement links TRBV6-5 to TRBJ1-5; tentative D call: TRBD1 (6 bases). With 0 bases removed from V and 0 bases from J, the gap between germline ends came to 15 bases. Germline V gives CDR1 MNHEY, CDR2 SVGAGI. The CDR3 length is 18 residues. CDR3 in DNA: TGTGCCAGCAGTTACTCGTACAGGGTGTTTTTTAGCAATCAGCCCCAGCATTTT. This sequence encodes CASSYSYRVFFSNQPQHF.

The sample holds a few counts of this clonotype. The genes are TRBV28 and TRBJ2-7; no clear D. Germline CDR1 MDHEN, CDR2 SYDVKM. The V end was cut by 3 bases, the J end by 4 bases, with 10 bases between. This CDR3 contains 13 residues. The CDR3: CASSFLTDYEQYF. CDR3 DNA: TGTGCCAGCAGTTTCCTCACAGATTACGAGCAGTACTTC.

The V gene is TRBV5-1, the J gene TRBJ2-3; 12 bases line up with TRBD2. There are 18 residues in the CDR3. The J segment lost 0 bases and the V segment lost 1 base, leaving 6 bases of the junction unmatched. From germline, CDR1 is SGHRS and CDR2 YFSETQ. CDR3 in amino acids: CASSLWTSGASSTDTQYF. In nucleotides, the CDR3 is TGCGCCAGCAGCTTGTGGACTAGCGGGGCCTCTAGCACAGATACGCAGTATTTT.

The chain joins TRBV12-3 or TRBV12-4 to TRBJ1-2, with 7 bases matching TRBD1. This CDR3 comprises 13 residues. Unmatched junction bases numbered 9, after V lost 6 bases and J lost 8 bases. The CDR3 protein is CASRPPTGKGYTF. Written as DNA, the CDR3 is TGTGCCAGCAGACCCCCGACAGGGAAGGGCTACACCTTC.

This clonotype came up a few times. CDR3 residues: CSAASGGAGETQYF. The CDR3 bases are TGCAGTGCAGCTAGCGGGGGGGCCGGAGAGACCCAGTACTTC. V usage is TRBV20-1 and J usage is TRBJ2-5; 12 bases are a match to TRBD2. The V gene's germline CDR1 is DFQATT and CDR2 SNEGSKA (reference sequence). Trimming took 6 bases from V and 4 from J; bases not matched to a gene: 6. The length of the CDR3 is 14 residues.

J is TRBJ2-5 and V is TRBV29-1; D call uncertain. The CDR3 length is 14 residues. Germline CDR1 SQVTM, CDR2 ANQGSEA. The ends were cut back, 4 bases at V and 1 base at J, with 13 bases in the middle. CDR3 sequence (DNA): TGCAGCGTTGCCGCGTCGCCGCGCCAAGAGACCCAGTACTTC. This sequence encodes CSVAASPRQETQYF.

This chain's CDR3 is CASSGLGDGYTF. The CDR3 DNA follows: TGCGCCAGCAGCGGCCTGGGGGATGGCTACACCTTC. J is TRBJ1-2 and V is TRBV5-1, with a tentative D call TRBD1 (5 bases). Germline V gene data show CDR1 as SGHRS and CDR2 as YFSETQ. The CDR3 contains 12 residues. The V end lost 4 bases, the J end lost 6 bases, and 10 bases lay between the germline ends.

CDR3: CASSRISMVPEQYF. CDR3 coding DNA: TGTGCCAGCAGTCGAATTTCGATGGTGCCGGAGCAGTACTTC. The chain is built from TRBV6-2 or TRBV6-3 and TRBJ2-7; D is undetermined. V was shortened by 5 bases and J by 7 bases, with 18 bases between the two germline ends. Germline CDR1 is MNHEY and CDR2 is SVGEGT. The CDR3 length is 14 residues.

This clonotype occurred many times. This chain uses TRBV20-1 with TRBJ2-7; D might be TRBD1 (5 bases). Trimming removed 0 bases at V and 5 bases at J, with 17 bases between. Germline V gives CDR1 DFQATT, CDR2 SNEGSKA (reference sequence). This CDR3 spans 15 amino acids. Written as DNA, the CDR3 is TGCAGTGCTAGAGAATACAGGATGCCCCGGGACGAGCAGTACTTC. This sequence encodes CSAREYRMPRDEQYF.

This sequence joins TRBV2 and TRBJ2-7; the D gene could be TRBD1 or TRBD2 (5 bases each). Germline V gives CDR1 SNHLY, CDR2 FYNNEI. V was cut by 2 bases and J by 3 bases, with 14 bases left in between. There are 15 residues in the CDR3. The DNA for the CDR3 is TGTGCCAGCAGTGAAAGGTCAGGGAGCTACTACGAGCAGTACTTC. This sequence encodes CASSERSGSYYEQYF.

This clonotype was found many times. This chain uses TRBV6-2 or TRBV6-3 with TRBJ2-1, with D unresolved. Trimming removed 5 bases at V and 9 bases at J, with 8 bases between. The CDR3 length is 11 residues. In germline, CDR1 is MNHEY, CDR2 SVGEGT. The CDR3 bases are TGTGCCAGCAGTCCCTTGTTTGAGCAGTTCTTC. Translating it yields CASSPLFEQFF.

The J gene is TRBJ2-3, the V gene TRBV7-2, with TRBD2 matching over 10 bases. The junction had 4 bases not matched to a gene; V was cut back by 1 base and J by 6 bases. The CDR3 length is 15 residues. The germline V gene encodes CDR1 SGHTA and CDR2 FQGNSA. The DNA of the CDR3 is TGTGCCAGCAGCTTAGTAGCGGGAGGTGTTGATACGCAGTATTTT. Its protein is CASSLVAGGVDTQYF.

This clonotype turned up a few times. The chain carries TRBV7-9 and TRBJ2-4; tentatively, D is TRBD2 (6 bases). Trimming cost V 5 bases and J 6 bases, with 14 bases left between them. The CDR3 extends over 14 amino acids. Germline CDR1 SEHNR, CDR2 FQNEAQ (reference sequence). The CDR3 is CASSKTPGLNIQYF. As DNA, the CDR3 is TGTGCCAGCAGCAAAACCCCGGGACTAAACATTCAGTACTTC.

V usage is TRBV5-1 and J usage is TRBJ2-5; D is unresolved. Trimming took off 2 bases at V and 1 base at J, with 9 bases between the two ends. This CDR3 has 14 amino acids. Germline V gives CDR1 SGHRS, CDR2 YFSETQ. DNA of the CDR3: TGCGCCAGCAGCTTAGGCCGTATCCAAGAGACCCAGTACTTC. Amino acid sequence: CASSLGRIQETQYF.

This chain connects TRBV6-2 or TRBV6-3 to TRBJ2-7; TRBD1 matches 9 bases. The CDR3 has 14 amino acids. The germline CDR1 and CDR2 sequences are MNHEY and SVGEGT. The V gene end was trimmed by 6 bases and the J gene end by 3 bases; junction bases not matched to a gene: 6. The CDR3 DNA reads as TGTGCCAGCAGATTACCGGGACAGGGCTACGAGCAGTACTTC. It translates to CASRLPGQGYEQYF.

The CDR3 nucleotides read TGTGCCAGCAGTCCTCACTCTGGGGCCAACGTCCTGACTTTC. Translating gives CASSPHSGANVLTF. This chain joins TRBV12-3 or TRBV12-4 and TRBJ2-6; D is unresolved. The V gene lost 5 bases and the J gene lost 0 bases, with 5 bases spanning the gap. The CDR3 runs to 14 residues.